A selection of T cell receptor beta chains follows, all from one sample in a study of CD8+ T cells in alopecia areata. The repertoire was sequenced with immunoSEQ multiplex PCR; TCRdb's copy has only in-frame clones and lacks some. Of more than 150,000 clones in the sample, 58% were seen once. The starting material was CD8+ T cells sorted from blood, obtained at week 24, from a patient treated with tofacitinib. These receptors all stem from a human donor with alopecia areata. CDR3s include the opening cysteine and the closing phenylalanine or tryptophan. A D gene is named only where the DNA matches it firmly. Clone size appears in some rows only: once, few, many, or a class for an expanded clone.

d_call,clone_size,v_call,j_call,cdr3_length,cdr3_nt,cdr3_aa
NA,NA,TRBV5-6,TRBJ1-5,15,TGTGCCAGCAGCTTTCGGGGGAGAGAGCATCAGCCCCAGCATTTT,CASSFRGREHQPQHF
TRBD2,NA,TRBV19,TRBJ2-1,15,TGTGCCAGTAGCCAGACTAGCGGGGGATACAATGAGCAGTTCTTC,CASSQTSGGYNEQFF
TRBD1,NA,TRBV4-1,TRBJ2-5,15,TGCGCCAGCAGCCGCACGACAGGGGCTGGGGAGACCCAGTACTTC,CASSRTTGAGETQYF
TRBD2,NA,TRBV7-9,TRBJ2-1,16,TGTGCCAGCAGCGCACCCGGGGGGAGCTCCTACAATGAGCAGTTCTTC,CASSAPGGSSYNEQFF
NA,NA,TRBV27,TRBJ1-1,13,TGTGCCAGTCAGGGTGGGGGTGACACTGAAGCTTTCTTT,CASQGGGDTEAFF
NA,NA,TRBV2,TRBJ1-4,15,TGTGCCAGCATTAGCAGGAGAGCAACTAATGAAAAACTGTTTTTT,CASISRRATNEKLFF
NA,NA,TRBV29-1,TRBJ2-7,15,TGCAGCGTTGAGTTGGGGGTAGTCGGCTCCTACGAGCAGTACTTC,CSVELGVVGSYEQYF
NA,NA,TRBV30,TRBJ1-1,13,TGTGCCTGGAGTGTACGGGTGGACACTGAAGCTTTCTTT,CAWSVRVDTEAFF
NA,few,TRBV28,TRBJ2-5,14,TGTGCCAGCAGACCTCCCGGGGGCCTTGAGACCCAGTACTTC,CASRPPGGLETQYF
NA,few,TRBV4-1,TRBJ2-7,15,TGCGCCAGCAGCCACCTGACAGTCATACCCGACGAGCAGTACTTC,CASSHLTVIPDEQYF